Listed below are T cell receptor beta chains from one sample, sequenced in a study of blood T cell repertoires in COVID-19. Here immunoSEQ multiplex PCR was the method, and the copy in TCRdb shows in-frame clones only, minus some. Of approximately 250,000 clones in the sample, about 86% are singletons; the top ten hold approximately 4.5%. Sequenced input: PBMCs or T cells enriched from blood (not recorded which). The receptors were gathered from a man aged 25 to 40 with acute COVID-19. Each CDR3 is given with its conserved first and last residue. A D gene is named only where the DNA matches it firmly. Clone size is stated in some rows and not others, as once, few, many or a class when expanded.

NA | TRBJ2-1 | TRBV30 | 14 | TRBD2 | TGTGCCTGGACCGGGACTAGTAACCCCGGTGAGCAGTTCTTC | CAWTGTSNPGEQFF
few | TRBJ2-2 | TRBV28 | 15 | NA | TGTGCCAGCAGTTTAGAGTCTTGGAACACCGGGGAGCTGTTTTTT | CASSLESWNTGELFF
NA | TRBJ2-3 | TRBV14 | 14 | NA | TGTGCCAGCAGCCGGGCCGGGGGAACAGATACGCAGTATTTT | CASSRAGGTDTQYF
NA | TRBJ2-2 | TRBV7-9 | 15 | NA | TGTGCCAGCAGCTCGGACAGAGTGAACACCGGGGAGCTGTTTTTT | CASSSDRVNTGELFF
NA | TRBJ1-1 | TRBV29-1 | 12 | NA | TGCAGCTCCTCGGGGTTTAGCACTGAAGCTTTCTTT | CSSSGFSTEAFF
few | TRBJ2-2 | TRBV10-1 | 12 | NA | TGCGCCAGCTCGGTGACGGGGAGGGAGCTGTTTTTT | CASSVTGRELFF
few | TRBJ2-2 | TRBV30 | 14 | TRBD1 | TGTGCCTCTACGCTCACACAGGGGCTCGGGGAGCTGTTTTTT | CASTLTQGLGELFF
NA | TRBJ2-1 | TRBV9 | 14 | NA | TGTGCCAGCAGCGTAGGTCTAGAATACCGTGAGCAGTTCTTC | CASSVGLEYREQFF
NA | TRBJ2-1 | TRBV5-1 | 16 | NA | TGCGCCAGCAGCTTGTTAGGGCAGGAAAGGGGGAATGAGCAGTTCTTC | CASSLLGQERGNEQFF
NA | TRBJ1-2 | TRBV19 | 12 | NA | TGTGCCAGTAAAGGCAGGCTCCTTGGCTACACCTTC | CASKGRLLGYTF
few | TRBJ1-5 | TRBV19 | 14 | NA | TGTGCCAGTAGTACGACTGCCAGCGGACAGCCCCAGCATTTT | CASSTTASGQPQHF
few | TRBJ1-4 | TRBV5-5 | 14 | TRBD1 | TGTGCCAGCAGCGCACAGGGGCCTAATGAAAAACTGTTTTTT | CASSAQGPNEKLFF
NA | TRBJ1-5 | TRBV2 | 16 | TRBD1 | TGTGCCAGCAGTGAAGCCTCGAGGACAGGGATTCAGCCCCAGCATTTT | CASSEASRTGIQPQHF
NA | TRBJ1-2 | TRBV27 | 14 | NA | TGTGCCAGCAGTTTCGTGGGTTCGGGCTATGGCTACACCTTC | CASSFVGSGYGYTF
NA | TRBJ1-2 | TRBV30 | 15 | NA | TGTGCCTGGGTGATTGACAGTTTGGGGATCTATGGCTACACCTTC | CAWVIDSLGIYGYTF
NA | TRBJ2-4 | TRBV29-1 | 14 | NA | TGCAGCGTGGGGGCCGGAGGTGGGAAAAACATTCAGTACTTC | CSVGAGGGKNIQYF
once | TRBJ1-2 | TRBV5-8 | 15 | NA | TGTGCCAGCAGCTGGGCGGGAGAGCCTCGGCACGGCTACACCTTC | CASSWAGEPRHGYTF
few | TRBJ1-1 | TRBV12-5 | 13 | NA | TGTGCTAGTTCCCCGGGGGGGGACACTGAAGCTTTCTTT | CASSPGGDTEAFF
NA | TRBJ2-5 | TRBV24-1 | 16 | NA | TGTGCCACCAGTGCCAACCTAGGGCAGGGACAAGAGACCCAGTACTTC | CATSANLGQGQETQYF
NA | TRBJ1-2 | TRBV6-1 | 15 | NA | TGTGCCAGCAGTGAACCGGGGGACCTAAACTATGGCTACACCTTC | CASSEPGDLNYGYTF
NA | TRBJ2-5 | TRBV5-4 | 15 | NA | TGTGCCAGCAGCCAGGCTAGCGCAGCACCGGAGACCCAGTACTTC | CASSQASAAPETQYF
NA | TRBJ1-4 | TRBV4-1 | 15 | NA | TGCGCCAGCAGCCGGCCAACCGGGAGCTCTGAAAAACTGTTTTTT | CASSRPTGSSEKLFF
NA | TRBJ1-6 | TRBV19 | 16 | NA | TGTGCCAGTACTATTCGGGGAATCCCGTTCAATTCACCCCTCCACTTT | CASTIRGIPFNSPLHF
NA | TRBJ2-1 | TRBV6-5 | 15 | TRBD1 | TGTGCCAGCAGCCACCGTCTGGGGACAGGGAATGAGCAGTTCTTC | CASSHRLGTGNEQFF
NA | TRBJ2-6 | TRBV19 | 18 | NA | TGTGCCAGTAGCCTCCCCTCGGGGGGCGGGACTGGGGCCAACGTCCTGACTTTC | CASSLPSGGGTGANVLTF
NA | TRBJ1-4 | TRBV5-1 | 16 | NA | TGCGCCAGCAGCCCTTATGGGGGGGGAACTAATGAAAAACTGTTTTTT | CASSPYGGGTNEKLFF
NA | TRBJ1-3 | TRBV28 | 14 | NA | TGTGCCAGCAGTCGAGGCGCAGGGGGAAACACCATATATTTT | CASSRGAGGNTIYF
NA | TRBJ2-5 | TRBV29-1 | 12 | NA | TGCAGCGTTGGACAAGCCCAAGAGACCCAGTACTTC | CSVGQAQETQYF
NA | TRBJ1-1 | TRBV6-5 | 15 | NA | TGTGCCAGCAGACCCCTTGGCCCTCGGAACACTGAAGCTTTCTTT | CASRPLGPRNTEAFF
NA | TRBJ2-5 | TRBV6-5 | 14 | TRBD1 | TGTGCCAGCAGCCCCGGACAGGGGGTGGAGACCCAGTACTTC | CASSPGQGVETQYF
NA | TRBJ1-6 | TRBV7-2 | 15 | NA | TGTGCCAGCAGCTTAACCGTCCAGGGAGGGTCACCCCTCCACTTT | CASSLTVQGGSPLHF
NA | TRBJ1-1 | TRBV9 | 12 | NA | TGTGCCAGCAGCGTAGTCCAGGGTGAAGCTTTCTTT | CASSVVQGEAFF
NA | TRBJ2-6 | TRBV5-1 | 16 | NA | TGCGCCAGCAGCTTGGAACAGGCCTCTGGGGCCAACGTCCTGACTTTC | CASSLEQASGANVLTF
NA | TRBJ2-5 | TRBV7-9 | 13 | NA | TGTGCCAGCAGCTTAGGGTCAGAAGAGACCCAGTACTTC | CASSLGSEETQYF
NA | TRBJ1-1 | TRBV2 | 14 | NA | TGTGCCAGCAGTGAATTAGCCATGAACACTGAAGCTTTCTTT | CASSELAMNTEAFF
NA | TRBJ1-1 | TRBV20-1 | 11 | NA | TGCAGTGCTAAGCGGAGGAGTGAAGCTTTCTTT | CSAKRRSEAFF
once | TRBJ1-3 | TRBV18 | 17 | TRBD1 | TGTGCCAGCTCACCAGGAAGACAGGGGGCAGCTGGAAACACCATATATTTT | CASSPGRQGAAGNTIYF
NA | TRBJ1-6 | TRBV4-1 | 18 | TRBD1 | TGCGCCAGCAGCGAAGAGAGTACGGAGACAGGGATGAGTTCACCCCTCCACTTT | CASSEESTETGMSSPLHF
NA | TRBJ2-3 | TRBV7-8 | 15 | NA | TGTGCCAGCAGCTCGCGGGCGTTACGCACAGATACGCAGTATTTT | CASSSRALRTDTQYF
NA | TRBJ2-3 | TRBV5-5 | 16 | TRBD2 | TGTGCCAGCAGCGGTGAGGGCGGGGGGAGCACAGATACGCAGTATTTT | CASSGEGGGSTDTQYF
NA | TRBJ1-1 | TRBV6-5 | 15 | TRBD1 | TGTGCCAGCGCCGATCGAGGACAGGGAAACACTGAAGCTTTCTTT | CASADRGQGNTEAFF
NA | TRBJ1-3 | TRBV28 | 16 | TRBD1 | TGTGCCAGCAGTTTCTCGGGACAGGGGGCTGGAAACACCATATATTTT | CASSFSGQGAGNTIYF
few | TRBJ2-5 | TRBV3-1/TRBV3-2 | 12 | NA | TGTGCCAGCAGCCAAGAGCGAGAGACCCAGTACTTC | CASSQERETQYF
many | TRBJ1-1 | TRBV2 | 14 | NA | TGTGCCAGCGTTAGACAGTCGTCAGGCACTGAAGCTTTCTTT | CASVRQSSGTEAFF
NA | TRBJ1-2 | TRBV6-6 | 14 | NA | TGTGCCAGCAGTTACTCGTCGGAGAACTATGGCTACACCTTC | CASSYSSENYGYTF
NA | TRBJ1-4 | TRBV5-5 | 14 | NA | TGTGCCAGCAGCCCCAGGTGGGCTAATGAAAAACTGTTTTTT | CASSPRWANEKLFF
NA | TRBJ1-5 | TRBV18 | 16 | NA | TGTGCCAGCTCACCAGTCTCGGGAGGTACCAATCAGCCCCAGCATTTT | CASSPVSGGTNQPQHF
NA | TRBJ2-5 | TRBV9 | 17 | TRBD2 | TGTGCCAGCAGCGTAGAACTAGCGGGAGGGGGTGAAGAGACCCAGTACTTC | CASSVELAGGGEETQYF
NA | TRBJ1-1 | TRBV6-5 | 15 | NA | TGTGCCAGCAGTAGGGGGACCCGATCGGGCACTGAAGCTTTCTTT | CASSRGTRSGTEAFF
few | TRBJ1-2 | TRBV9 | 15 | NA | TGTGCCAGCAGCGTGGAGGGAGTGTCTCCCTATGGCTACACCTTC | CASSVEGVSPYGYTF
NA | TRBJ2-5 | TRBV6-5 | 16 | TRBD2 | TGTGCCAGCAGTTACGGCGCGGGGGGGCAGCGAGAGACCCAGTACTTC | CASSYGAGGQRETQYF
NA | TRBJ2-2 | TRBV7-2 | 15 | TRBD2 | TGTGCCAGCAGCTTAGGACTAGCGGGCACCGGGGAGCTGTTTTTT | CASSLGLAGTGELFF
NA | TRBJ1-2 | TRBV5-1 | 14 | TRBD1 | TGCGCCAGCAGCCAGCTGACAGGGGACTATGGCTACACCTTC | CASSQLTGDYGYTF
NA | TRBJ2-1 | TRBV18 | 16 | TRBD2 | TGTGCCAGCTCACCAATCCGACTAGCGGGCAACAATGAGCAGTTCTTC | CASSPIRLAGNNEQFF
few | TRBJ1-2 | TRBV5-4 | 14 | TRBD1 | TGTGCCAGCAGCGACAGGGGTATTTTACATGGCTACACCTTC | CASSDRGILHGYTF
NA | TRBJ2-1 | TRBV7-2 | 17 | TRBD2 | TGTGCCAGCAGCCCGGGTTCTAGCGGGAGGTTCTACAATGAGCAGTTCTTC | CASSPGSSGRFYNEQFF
NA | TRBJ1-2 | TRBV9 | 15 | NA | TGTGCCAGCAGCGGGCCCGGGGCGGGGGACCGTGGCTACACCTTC | CASSGPGAGDRGYTF